This TCR beta chain was identified in a study of post-analysis software for immune sequencing data. Study overall: As for disease course, relapsing-remitting, secondary progressive and progressive-relapsing multiple sclerosis were all included. Overall study findings and caveats: Samples prepared in the same batch strongly co-clustered by F measure. Compared against controls, patients with multiple sclerosis displayed significantly lower normalized Chao1 diversity. Patients carried five TRBV segments more frequently than controls did, and TRBV5-6, TRBV5-1 and TRBV20-1 were among them.

CDR1 is LNHDA, CDR2 SQIVND, per germline (reference sequence). With 6 bases removed from V and 5 bases from J, the gap between germline ends came to 17 bases. CDR3 length: 15 amino acids. Points on this clonotype: Its target is unknown.

Sequencing libraries made from TCR beta cDNA carried unique molecular identifiers. cDNA molecules numbering around 500,000 came from roughly 0.93 to 9.6 million T cells. TCRdb reanalysed the PCR reads using MiXCR and keeps one entry per CDR3 protein. The sample carries hundreds of thousands of distinct CDR3 sequences, roughly 50% recorded once. The TCR sequence derives from a girl under 18 with multiple sclerosis. The sample taken for sequencing was blood. This rearrangement joins TRBV19 to TRBJ2-1, with unresolved D. The CDR3 coding sequence is TGTGCCAGTAGCGGACCCTCACGCGGCGACAATGAGCAGTTCTTC. Its protein is CASSGPSRGDNEQFF.